This TCR beta chain comes out of a study of quantifying T cell responses using KT2 cells. Study at large: cDNA was made from DNase-treated RNA using alpha and beta constant primers. The second PCR was a qPCR stopped at a predetermined fluorescence threshold. General observations from the study: KT2 sequences were detected down to about one KT2 cell per 100,000 PBMC.

The sample is PBMC spiked with counted cells of clone KT2. Comment on this clonotype: Its antigen is unknown.

The cDNA 3' end received a ligated oligonucleotide with a UMI. An equimolar mix of RC1.1 and RC1.2 primed the beta chain across TRBC1 and TRBC2. Separate processing of TCR alpha and beta chains began at the second PCR. In TCRdb, the UMI-ligation and nested PCR reads were re-called with MiXCR into one record per CDR3 protein. This table holds fewer than 50,000 distinct CDR3 sequences, roughly 12% found once. The ends lost 3 bases at V and 2 bases at J; junction bases unmatched: 3. The germline CDR1 and CDR2 sequences are SGHVS and FNYEAQ. The CDR3 consists of 15 residues. The sample comprised PBMCs spiked with cells of the T cell clone KT2. The sequence came from a human donor. The chain recombines TRBV7-6 with TRBJ2-3, with 9 bases lining up with TRBD2. This CDR3 reads CASSFSGGPTDTQYF. The CDR3, as DNA: TGTGCCAGCAGCTTTAGCGGGGGCCCCACAGATACGCAGTATTTT.